The rows below give T cell receptor beta chains drawn from one sample of a study of OX40 agonist ivuxolimab in advanced cancers. Clones were sequenced by immunoSEQ multiplex PCR, and TCRdb holds only the in-frame ones, with some missing. The profile shows around 26,000 clones, 70% to 90% of them singletons. Sequencing was performed on CD4+ or CD8+ T cells sorted from blood, taken in a trial of the OX40 agonist ivuxolimab. These receptors originate from an adult with an advanced solid tumor such as melanoma, head and neck, liver or kidney cancer. CDR3s include the opening cysteine and the closing phenylalanine or tryptophan. Fields, in order: V gene, CDR3 protein.

>TRBV5-5
CASILGEGEQFF
>TRBV18
CASSRETGAEAFF
>TRBV28
CASSLRSVIYGYTF
>TRBV6-1
CASSDTNWGEQFF
>TRBV9
CASSVASDLTGELFF
>TRBV11-2
CASSSYFGYTF
>TRBV10-2
CASSLTQGVGPYNEQFF
>TRBV19
CASNPRVNTEAFF
>TRBV7-9
CASSFGYSNQPQHF
>TRBV7-8
CASSLGDSLPNQPQHF
>TRBV5-6
CASSLAGHRVNTEAFF
>TRBV6-6
CASSSFDKAYGYTF
>TRBV6-6
CASSQRLGSENYGYTF
>TRBV6-5
CASSYSVEGTEAFF
>TRBV7-2
CASSLATGAQGEQYF
>TRBV5-1
CASSLDTAAEAFF
>TRBV9
CASSVGSADTQYF
>TRBV5-6
CASSLERVEHTYF
>TRBV10-3
CATKGLNEETQYF
>TRBV5-6
CASSLEVSTEAFF
>TRBV7-3
CASSPDESSYEQYF
>TRBV4-2
CASSQGYSPLHF
>TRBV2
CASSGGQPGEYF
>TRBV4-2
CASSQVGGGSEETQYF
>TRBV7-9
CASSSISYEQYF
>TRBV2
CASSEEGAYEQYF
>TRBV11-2
CASSEGNEQFF
>TRBV29-1
CSGTATEAFF
>TRBV2
CASGPVTALNEKLFF
>TRBV15
CATSLQGATNEKLFF
>TRBV4-1
CASSQDGGTDTQYF
>TRBV4-2
CASSQGGGSEQYF
>TRBV27
CASTGGQGEDEQYF
>TRBV27
CASSLGVSSYEQYF
>TRBV4-3
CASSHRGGTGGRNGYTF
>TRBV6-6
CASSKTSGGFGELFF
>TRBV6-5
CASSPLNTEAFF
>TRBV6-6
CASSESPEGNSPLHF
>TRBV19
CASSISGGSNYGYTF
>TRBV7-9
CASSFPTSGGTTGELFF
>TRBV6-5
CASSYGHAQFF
>TRBV27
CASKLSPLAGGSDTQYF
>TRBV29-1
CSYTRQGGYEQYF
>TRBV29-1
CSVEGKSYEQYF
>TRBV4-3
CASSQNRGDYGYTF
>TRBV5-5
CASREEGWGGYEQYF
>TRBV7-9
CASNLYGEQFF
>TRBV27
CASRATGLSGNQPQHF
>TRBV9
CASSVDSRFYEQYF
>TRBV6-1
CASSPDGPEAFF
>TRBV6-6
CASSEGGYQETQYF
>TRBV7-8
CASSLPGSGTLYNEQFF
>TRBV6-1
CASSGRGGRNTEAFF